The 7 T cell receptor beta chains below were found in one sample sequenced in a study of cytomegalovirus exposure and HLA in healthy donors (dated by TCRdb to 2016 to 2017). The library was built by means of the immunoSEQ multiplex PCR assay. TCRdb took over this immuneACCESS table, retaining in-frame rearrangements with V and J assigned. Such tables are incomplete; in checked studies, under half of the missing clones stem from an unresolved V gene, and the remainder is unexplained. The sample table holds more than 55,000 clones, of which roughly 94% were seen once. Approximately 0.59% of the sample goes to the ten largest clones. Sequencing used PBMCs. Receptor source: a woman between 18 and 29 years old in good health and CMV-seronegative.

This chain joins TRBV6-4 and TRBJ2-3; the match to TRBD2 covers 12 bases. The V segment lost 2 bases and the J segment 4 bases; nucleotides outside the gene matches: 4. CDR3 size: 16 residues. Germline V gene data show CDR1 as MRHNA and CDR2 as SNTAGT. The CDR3 DNA sequence: TGTGCCAGCAGTGACCTGACTAGCGGGGGTGCAGATACGCAGTATTTT. Protein: CASSDLTSGGADTQYF.

The chain employs TRBV7-3 and TRBJ2-1; 8 positions agree with TRBD2. Germline CDR1 is SGHTA and CDR2 is FQGTGA. The CDR3 is 15 residues long. V dropped 4 bases and J dropped 6; count of bases not matched to a gene: 8. The CDR3 loop reads CASSSTGGRFNEQFF. CDR3 DNA sequence: TGTGCCAGCAGCTCAACGGGGGGGCGGTTCAATGAGCAGTTCTTC.

About this clone itself: Other DNA sequences in this sample translate to the same CDR3. This chain connects TRBV7-3 to TRBJ1-1; no clear D. Germline V gene lookup returns CDR1 SGHTA and CDR2 FQGTGA. The CDR3 length is 13 residues. The V and J ends lost 6 bases and 1 base respectively, with 9 bases between them. The CDR3 region has the DNA TGTGCCAGCAGTATTGGCCAGAACACTGAAGCTTTCTTT. Its translation is CASSIGQNTEAFF.

The rearrangement joins TRBV2 to TRBJ1-5, with a possible D match to TRBD1 (5 bases). This CDR3 has 14 amino acids. CDR1 and CDR2 from the germline V gene are SNHLY and FYNNEI. Deletions cut 4 bases from V and 8 bases from J, with 15 bases between. CDR3 bases: TGTGCCAGCAGTGGCGGGGGAAGGTGGGAGCCCCAGCATTTT. Protein: CASSGGGRWEPQHF.

The chain is built from TRBV15 and TRBJ1-5; D is ambiguous. The CDR3 sequence is 13 residues long. Germline V gene data show CDR1 as LNHNV and CDR2 as YYDKDF (reference sequence). The V and J ends lost 5 bases and 7 bases respectively, with 12 bases between them. For the CDR3, the DNA is TGTGCCACCAGCGCCCGGGGAGGCCAGCCCCAGCATTTT. This gives the protein CATSARGGQPQHF.

The rearrangement uses TRBV5-4 and TRBJ2-2; TRBD2 matches 14 bases. Losses at the gene ends were 2 bases for V and 4 bases for J; bases not matched to a gene: 1. CDR1 and CDR2 from the germline V gene are SGHNT and YYREEE (reference sequence). The CDR3 sequence is 16 residues long. This CDR3 reads CASSLGLAGGTGELFF. The DNA of the CDR3 is TGTGCCAGCAGCTTAGGACTAGCGGGGGGCACCGGGGAGCTGTTTTTT.

The V call is TRBV7-2, the J call TRBJ1-6; a possible D gene is TRBD1 (6 bases). Germline-derived CDR1 and CDR2 are SGHTA and FQGNSA. The CDR3 length is 16 residues. Deletions cut 2 bases from V and 6 bases from J, with 14 bases between. The CDR3 loop is CASSLFSGTPNSPLHF. The CDR3, as DNA: TGTGCCAGCAGCTTATTCTCCGGGACACCTAATTCACCCCTCCACTTT.